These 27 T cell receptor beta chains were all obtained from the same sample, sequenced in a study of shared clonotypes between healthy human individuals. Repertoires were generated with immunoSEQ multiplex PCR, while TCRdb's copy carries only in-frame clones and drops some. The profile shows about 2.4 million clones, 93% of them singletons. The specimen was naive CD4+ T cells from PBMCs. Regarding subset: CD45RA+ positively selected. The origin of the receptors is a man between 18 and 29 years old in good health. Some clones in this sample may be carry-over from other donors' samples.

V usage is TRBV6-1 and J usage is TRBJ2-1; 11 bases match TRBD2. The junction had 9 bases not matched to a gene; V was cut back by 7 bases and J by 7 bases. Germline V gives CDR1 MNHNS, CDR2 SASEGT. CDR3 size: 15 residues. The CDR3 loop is CASITSGRVWNEQFF. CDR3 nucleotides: TGTGCCAGCATCACTAGCGGGAGAGTTTGGAATGAGCAGTTCTTC.

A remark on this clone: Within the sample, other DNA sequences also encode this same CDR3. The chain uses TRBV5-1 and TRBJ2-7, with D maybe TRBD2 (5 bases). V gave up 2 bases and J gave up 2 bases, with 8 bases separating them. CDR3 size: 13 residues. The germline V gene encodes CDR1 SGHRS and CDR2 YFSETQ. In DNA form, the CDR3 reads TGCGCCAGCAGCTTCGGAGGACCCTACGAGCAGTACTTC. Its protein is CASSFGGPYEQYF.

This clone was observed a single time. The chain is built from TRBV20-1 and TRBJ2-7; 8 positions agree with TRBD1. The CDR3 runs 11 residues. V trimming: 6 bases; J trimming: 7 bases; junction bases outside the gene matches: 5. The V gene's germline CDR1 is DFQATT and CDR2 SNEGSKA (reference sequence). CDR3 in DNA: TGCAGTGCACCCAGGGACAGGGAGCAGTACTTC. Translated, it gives CSAPRDREQYF.

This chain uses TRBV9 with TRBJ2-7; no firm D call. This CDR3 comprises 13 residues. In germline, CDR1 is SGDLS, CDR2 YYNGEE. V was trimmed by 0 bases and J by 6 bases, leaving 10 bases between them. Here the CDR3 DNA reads TGTGCCAGCAGCGTAGATAATAGCCGCGAGCAGTACTTC. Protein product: CASSVDNSREQYF.

The CDR3 nucleotides read TGTGCCAGCACCCTAGCGACGAACACCGGGGAGCTGTTTTTT. Protein: CASTLATNTGELFF. The chain carries TRBV6-1 and TRBJ2-2, with a tentative D call TRBD2 (6 bases). Trimming took off 7 bases at V and 0 bases at J, with 9 bases between the two ends. The CDR3 consists of 14 residues. The germline V gene has CDR1 MNHNS and CDR2 SASEGT.

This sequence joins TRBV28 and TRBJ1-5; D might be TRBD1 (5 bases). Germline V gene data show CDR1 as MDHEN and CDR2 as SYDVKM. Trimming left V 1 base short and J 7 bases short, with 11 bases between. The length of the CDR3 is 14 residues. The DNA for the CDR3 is TGTGCCAGCAGTTTATCAGGGACTTGGCAGCCCCAGCATTTT. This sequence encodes CASSLSGTWQPQHF. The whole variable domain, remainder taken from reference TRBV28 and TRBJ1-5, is DVKVTQSSRYLVKRTGEKVFLECVQDMDHENMFWYRQDPGLGLRLIYFSYDVKMKEKGDIPEGYSVSREKKERFSLILESASTNQTSMYLCASSLSGTWQPQHFGDGTRLSIL.

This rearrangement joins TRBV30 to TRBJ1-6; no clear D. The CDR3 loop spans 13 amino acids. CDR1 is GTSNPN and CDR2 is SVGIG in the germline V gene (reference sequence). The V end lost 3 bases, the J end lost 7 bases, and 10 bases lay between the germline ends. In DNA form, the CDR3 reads TGTGCCTGGAGCGGTGAACAAAATTCACCCCTCCACTTT. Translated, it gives CAWSGEQNSPLHF.

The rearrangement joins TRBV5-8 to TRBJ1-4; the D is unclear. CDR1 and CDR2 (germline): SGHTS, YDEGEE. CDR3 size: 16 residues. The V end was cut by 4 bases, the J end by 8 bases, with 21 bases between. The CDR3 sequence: CASSAPGGIFGEKLFF. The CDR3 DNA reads TGTGCCAGCAGCGCCCCCGGAGGGATCTTCGGGGAAAAACTGTTTTTT. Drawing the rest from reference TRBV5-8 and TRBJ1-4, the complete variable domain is EAGVTQSPTHLIKTRGQQATLRCSPISGHTSVYWYQQALGLGLQFLLWYDEGEERNRGNFPPRFSGRQFPNYSSELNVNALELEDSALYLCASSAPGGIFGEKLFFGSGTQLSVL.

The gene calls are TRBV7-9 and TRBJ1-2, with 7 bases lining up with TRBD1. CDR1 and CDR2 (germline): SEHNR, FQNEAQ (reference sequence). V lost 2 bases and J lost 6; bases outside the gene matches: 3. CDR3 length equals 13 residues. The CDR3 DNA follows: TGTGCCAGCAGCTTAAACAGGGGAAATGGCTACACCTTC. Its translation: CASSLNRGNGYTF. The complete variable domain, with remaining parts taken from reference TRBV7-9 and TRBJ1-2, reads DTGVSQNPRHKITKRGQNVTFRCDPISEHNRLYWYRQTLGQGPEFLTYFQNEAQLEKSRLLSDRFSAERPKGSFSTLEIQRTEQGDSAMYLCASSLNRGNGYTFGSGTRLTVV.

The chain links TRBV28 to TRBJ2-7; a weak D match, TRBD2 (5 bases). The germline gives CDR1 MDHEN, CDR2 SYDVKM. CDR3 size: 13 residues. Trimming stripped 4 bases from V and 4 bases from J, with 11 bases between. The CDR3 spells CASSWGEVYEQYF. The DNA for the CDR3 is TGTGCCAGCAGTTGGGGAGAAGTTTACGAGCAGTACTTC.

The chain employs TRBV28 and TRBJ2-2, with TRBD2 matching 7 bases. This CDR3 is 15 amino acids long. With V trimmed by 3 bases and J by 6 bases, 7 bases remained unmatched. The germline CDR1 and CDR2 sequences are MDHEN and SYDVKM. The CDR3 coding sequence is TGTGCCAGCAGTTTTCTACTAGCGTACCCCGGGGAGCTGTTTTTT. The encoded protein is CASSFLLAYPGELFF.

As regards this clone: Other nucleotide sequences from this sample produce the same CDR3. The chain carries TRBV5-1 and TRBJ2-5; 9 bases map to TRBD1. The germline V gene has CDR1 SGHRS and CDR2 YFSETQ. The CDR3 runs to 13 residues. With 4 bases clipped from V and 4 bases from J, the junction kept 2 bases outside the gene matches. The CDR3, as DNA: TGCGCCAGCAGCCCGACAGGGGGAGAGACCCAGTACTTC. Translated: CASSPTGGETQYF.

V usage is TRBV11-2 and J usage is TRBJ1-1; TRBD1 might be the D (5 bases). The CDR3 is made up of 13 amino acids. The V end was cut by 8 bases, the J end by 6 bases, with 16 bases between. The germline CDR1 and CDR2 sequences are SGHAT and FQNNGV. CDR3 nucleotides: TGTGCCAGCTCAGGGACCCTATGGGCTGAAGCTTTCTTT. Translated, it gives CASSGTLWAEAFF.

The CDR3 DNA is TGTGCCAGCAGTTCCACCAGGGGGGGACAGCCCCAGCATTTT. Its protein is CASSSTRGGQPQHF. The rearrangement uses TRBV6-1 and TRBJ1-5; 7 positions match TRBD1. Germline V gives CDR1 MNHNS, CDR2 SASEGT. CDR3 length equals 14 residues. J lost 7 bases, V lost 5 bases, and 8 bases had no gene match.

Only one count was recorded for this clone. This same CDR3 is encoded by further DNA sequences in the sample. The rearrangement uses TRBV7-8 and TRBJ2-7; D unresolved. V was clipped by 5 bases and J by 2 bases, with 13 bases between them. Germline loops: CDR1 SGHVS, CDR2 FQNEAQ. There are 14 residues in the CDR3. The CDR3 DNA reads TGTGCCAGCAGCCTAGAGGACGGAACCTACGAGCAGTACTTC. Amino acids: CASSLEDGTYEQYF.

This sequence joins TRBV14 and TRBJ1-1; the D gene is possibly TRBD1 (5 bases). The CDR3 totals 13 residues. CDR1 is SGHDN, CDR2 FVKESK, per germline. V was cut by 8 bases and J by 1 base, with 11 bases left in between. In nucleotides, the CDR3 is TGTGCCAGCGCTCGACAGAGGAACACTGAAGCTTTCTTT. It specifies CASARQRNTEAFF.

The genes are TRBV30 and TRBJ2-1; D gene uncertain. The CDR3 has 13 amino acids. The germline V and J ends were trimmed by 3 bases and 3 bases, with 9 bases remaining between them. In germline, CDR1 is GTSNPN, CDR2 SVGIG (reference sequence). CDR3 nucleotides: TGTGCCTGGAGCCGTGGCAGCTACAATGAGCAGTTCTTC. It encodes CAWSRGSYNEQFF.

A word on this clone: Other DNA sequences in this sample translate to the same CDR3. This CDR3 is CASSLGTNYGYTF. In DNA form, the CDR3 reads TGTGCCAGCAGCTTAGGCACGAACTATGGCTACACCTTC. The chain couples TRBV7-9 to TRBJ1-2; unclear D gene. V lost 1 base and J 2 bases, leaving 5 bases between the germline ends. This CDR3 spans 13 amino acids. Germline values: CDR1 SEHNR, CDR2 FQNEAQ (reference sequence).

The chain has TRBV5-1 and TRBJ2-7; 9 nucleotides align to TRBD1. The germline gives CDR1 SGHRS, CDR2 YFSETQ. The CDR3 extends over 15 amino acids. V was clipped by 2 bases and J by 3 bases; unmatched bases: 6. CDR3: CASSLGTGNVYEQYF. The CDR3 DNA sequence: TGCGCCAGCAGCTTAGGGACAGGGAACGTCTACGAGCAGTACTTC.

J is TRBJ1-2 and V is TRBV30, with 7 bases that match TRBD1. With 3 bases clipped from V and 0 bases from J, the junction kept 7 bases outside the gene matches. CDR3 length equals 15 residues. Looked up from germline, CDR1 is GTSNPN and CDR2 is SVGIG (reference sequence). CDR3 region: CAWRGSDRANYGYTF. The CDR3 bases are TGTGCCTGGAGGGGATCCGACAGGGCTAACTATGGCTACACCTTC. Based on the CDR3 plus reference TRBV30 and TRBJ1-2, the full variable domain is SQTIHQWPATLVQPVGSPLSLECTVEGTSNPNLYWYRQAAGRGLQLLFYSVGIGQISSEVPQNLSASRPQDRQFILSSKKLLLSDSGFYLCAWRGSDRANYGYTFGSGTRLTVV.

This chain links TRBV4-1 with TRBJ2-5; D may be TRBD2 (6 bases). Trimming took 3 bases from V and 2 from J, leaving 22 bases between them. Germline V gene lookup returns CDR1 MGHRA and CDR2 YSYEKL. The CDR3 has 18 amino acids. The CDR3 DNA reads TGCGCCAGCAGCCAGGGGATTATCCGGGGAGGCTCACAAGAGACCCAGTACTTC. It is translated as CASSQGIIRGGSQETQYF.

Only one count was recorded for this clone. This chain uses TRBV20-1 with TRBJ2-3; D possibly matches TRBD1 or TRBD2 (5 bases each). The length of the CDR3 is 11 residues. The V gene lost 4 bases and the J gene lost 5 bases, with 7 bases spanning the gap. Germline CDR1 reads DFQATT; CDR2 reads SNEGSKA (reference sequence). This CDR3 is CSAKGRDTQYF. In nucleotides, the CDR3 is TGCAGTGCTAAGGGACGAGATACGCAGTATTTT.

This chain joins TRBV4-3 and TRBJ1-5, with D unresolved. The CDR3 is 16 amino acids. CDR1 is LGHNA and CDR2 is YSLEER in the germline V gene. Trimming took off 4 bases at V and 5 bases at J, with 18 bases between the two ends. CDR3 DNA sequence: TGCGCCAGCAGCCGAGAGGTACTCGGGTTACATCAGCCCCAGCATTTT. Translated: CASSREVLGLHQPQHF.

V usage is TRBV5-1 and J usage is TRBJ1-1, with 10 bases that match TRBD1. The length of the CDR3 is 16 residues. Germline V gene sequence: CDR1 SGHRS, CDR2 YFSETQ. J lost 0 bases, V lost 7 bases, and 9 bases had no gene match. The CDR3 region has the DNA TGCGCCAGCCGGCTCGGGACAGGGGTTATGAACACTGAAGCTTTCTTT. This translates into CASRLGTGVMNTEAFF. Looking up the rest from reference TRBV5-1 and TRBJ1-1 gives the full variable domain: KAGVTQTPRYLIKTRGQQVTLSCSPISGHRSVSWYQQTPGQGLQFLFEYFSETQRNKGNFPGRFSGRQFSNSRSEMNVSTLELGDSALYLCASRLGTGVMNTEAFFGQGTRLTVV.

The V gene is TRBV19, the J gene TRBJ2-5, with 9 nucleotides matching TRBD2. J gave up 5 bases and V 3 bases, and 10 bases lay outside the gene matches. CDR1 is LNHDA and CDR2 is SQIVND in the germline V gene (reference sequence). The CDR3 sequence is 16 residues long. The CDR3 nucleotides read TGTGCCAGTAGTATGAGAAGCGGGAGGCGGTGGGAGACCCAGTACTTC. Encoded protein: CASSMRSGRRWETQYF.

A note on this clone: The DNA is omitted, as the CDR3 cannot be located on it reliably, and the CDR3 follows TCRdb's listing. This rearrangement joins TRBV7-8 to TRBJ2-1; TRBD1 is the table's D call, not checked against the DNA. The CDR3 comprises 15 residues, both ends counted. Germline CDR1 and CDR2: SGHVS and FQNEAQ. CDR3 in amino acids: CASSLEQWAMGTEFF.

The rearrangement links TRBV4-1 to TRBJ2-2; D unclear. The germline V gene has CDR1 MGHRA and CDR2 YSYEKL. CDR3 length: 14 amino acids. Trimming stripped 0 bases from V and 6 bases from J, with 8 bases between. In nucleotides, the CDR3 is TGCGCCAGCAGCCAAGAAAACATCCCCGGGGAGCTGTTTTTT. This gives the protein CASSQENIPGELFF.